The 8 T cell receptor beta chains listed next were all sequenced from one sample in a study of persistence of HIV-infected CD4 T cells. The immunoSEQ assay was version 4, run in survey mode. Using immunoSEQ multiplex PCR, the repertoire was profiled, and TCRdb retains in-frame clones only, with some absent. The sample contains 35,000 to 40,000 clones, 75% to 90% of which appear only once. Their specific antigens are unknown. Cells were stimulated with CMV-infected fibroblast lysates at approximately 10 ug/mL. Sorted nonresponding memory CD4+ T cells were CD40L-negative, CD69-negative, CD45RO-high. The source was CD4+ T cells sorted from PBMCs after approximately 19-hour stimulation, collected from a patient who received antiretroviral therapy. Every receptor here comes from an adult man with HIV who was CMV-seropositive.

This chain uses TRBV6-5 with TRBJ2-1, with TRBD2 as a possible D gene (5 bases). Germline CDR1 is MNHEY and CDR2 is SVGAGI. This CDR3 comprises 13 residues. V shed 6 bases and J shed 7 bases, with 13 bases lying between them. CDR3 DNA sequence: TGTGCCAGCAGCCGGACTCTCCGGAATGAGCAGTTCTTC. Translating gives CASSRTLRNEQFF.

V and J are TRBV2 and TRBJ1-2, with a tentative D call TRBD1 (6 bases). Germline assignment: CDR1 SNHLY and CDR2 FYNNEI. CDR3 length: 13 amino acids. V lost 7 bases, J lost 6 bases, and 15 bases lay in between. The chain's CDR3 is CASKIPQGNGYTF. In DNA, the CDR3 is TGTGCCAGCAAAATCCCACAGGGAAATGGCTACACCTTC.

The CDR3 DNA is TGTGCCAGCAGCGTAGCTACAGGATACAATGAGCAGTTCTTC. It is translated as CASSVATGYNEQFF. This chain uses TRBV9 with TRBJ2-1, with D tentatively TRBD1 (5 bases). The CDR3 contains 14 residues. CDR1 and CDR2 from the germline V gene are SGDLS and YYNGEE. With 0 bases removed from V and 4 bases from J, the gap between germline ends came to 8 bases.

The chain links TRBV2 to TRBJ2-1; 9 bases are shared with TRBD1. CDR1 is SNHLY and CDR2 is FYNNEI in the germline V gene. The ends lost 6 bases at V and 9 bases at J; junction bases unmatched: 6. This CDR3 has 13 residues. For the CDR3, the DNA is TGTGCCAGCAGACCTACAGGGGGCGGTGAGCAGTTCTTC. This sequence encodes CASRPTGGGEQFF.

The chain joins TRBV7-9 to TRBJ2-7; D may match TRBD1 or TRBD2 (7 bases each). CDR3 length: 15 amino acids. Looked up from germline, CDR1 is SEHNR and CDR2 is FQNEAQ (reference sequence). Between the trimmed V and J ends, which lost 1 base and 4 bases, there was a span of 14 bases. CDR3 amino acids: CASSLEARGGYEQYF. The CDR3 nucleotides are TGTGCCAGCAGCTTAGAGGCCAGGGGGGGTTACGAGCAGTACTTC.

This chain uses TRBV27 with TRBJ1-6; D uncertain. With 5 bases removed from V and 0 bases from J, the gap between germline ends came to 8 bases. The germline CDR1 and CDR2 sequences are MNHEY and SMNVEV (reference sequence). CDR3 length: 15 residues. CDR3: CASSRVSSYNSPLHF. In DNA form, the CDR3 reads TGTGCCAGCAGTAGGGTGAGCTCCTATAATTCACCCCTCCACTTT.

The chain has TRBV9 and TRBJ2-1, with TRBD2 matching over 7 bases. This CDR3 has 16 residues. The germline V gene encodes CDR1 SGDLS and CDR2 YYNGEE. The ends lost 0 bases at V and 8 bases at J; junction bases unmatched: 11. The CDR3 spells CASSVAVASGSDEQFF. The CDR3 bases are TGTGCCAGCAGCGTAGCTGTGGCTAGCGGTAGTGATGAGCAGTTCTTC. The full variable domain, with the rest looked up from reference TRBV9 and TRBJ2-1, is DSGVTQTPKHLITATGQRVTLRCSPRSGDLSVYWYQQSLDQGLQFLIQYYNGEERAKGNILERFSAQQFPDLHSELNLSSLELGDSALYFCASSVAVASGSDEQFFGPGTRLTVL.

This chain links TRBV7-3 with TRBJ2-3, with D unresolved. V dropped 1 base and J dropped 6 bases, with 8 bases sitting between them. Germline CDR1 is SGHTA and CDR2 is FQGTGA. This CDR3 has 13 residues. CDR3 in amino acids: CASSLSRSDTQYF. The CDR3 DNA follows: TGTGCCAGCAGCTTAAGTAGGAGCGATACGCAGTATTTT.